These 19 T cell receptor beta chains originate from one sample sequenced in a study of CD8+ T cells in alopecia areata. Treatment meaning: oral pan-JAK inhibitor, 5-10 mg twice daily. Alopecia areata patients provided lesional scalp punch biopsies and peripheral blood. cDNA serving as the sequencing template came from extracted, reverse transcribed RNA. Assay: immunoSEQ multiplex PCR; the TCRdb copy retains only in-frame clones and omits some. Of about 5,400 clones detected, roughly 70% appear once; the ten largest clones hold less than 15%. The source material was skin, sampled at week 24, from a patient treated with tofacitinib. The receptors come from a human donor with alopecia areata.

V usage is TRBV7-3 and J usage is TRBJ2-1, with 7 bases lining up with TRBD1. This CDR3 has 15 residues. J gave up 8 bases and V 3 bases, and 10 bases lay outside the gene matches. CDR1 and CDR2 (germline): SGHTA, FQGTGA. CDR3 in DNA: TGTGCCAGCAGCTTCTCAGGACAGGCTGGATATGAGCAGTTCTTC. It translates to CASSFSGQAGYEQFF.

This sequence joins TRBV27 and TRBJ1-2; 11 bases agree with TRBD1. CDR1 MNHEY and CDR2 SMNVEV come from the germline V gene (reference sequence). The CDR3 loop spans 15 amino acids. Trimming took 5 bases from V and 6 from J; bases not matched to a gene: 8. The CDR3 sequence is CASSRRDRGENGYTF. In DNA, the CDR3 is TGTGCCAGCAGTCGCCGGGACAGGGGGGAGAATGGCTACACCTTC.

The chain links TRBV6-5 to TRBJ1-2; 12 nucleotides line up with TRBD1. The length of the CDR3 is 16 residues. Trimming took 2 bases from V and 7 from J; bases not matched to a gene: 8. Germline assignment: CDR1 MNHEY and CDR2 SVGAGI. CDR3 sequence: CASSYTSGTGGLGYTF. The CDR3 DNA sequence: TGTGCCAGCAGTTACACGTCCGGGACAGGGGGCCTTGGCTACACCTTC.

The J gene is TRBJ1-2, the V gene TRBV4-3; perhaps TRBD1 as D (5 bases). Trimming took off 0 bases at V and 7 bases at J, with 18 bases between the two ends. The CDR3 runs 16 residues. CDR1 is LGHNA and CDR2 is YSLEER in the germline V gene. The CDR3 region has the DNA TGCGCCAGCAGCCAAGATGGGCGGAGTGGGGGAGGTGGCTACACCTTC. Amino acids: CASSQDGRSGGGGYTF.

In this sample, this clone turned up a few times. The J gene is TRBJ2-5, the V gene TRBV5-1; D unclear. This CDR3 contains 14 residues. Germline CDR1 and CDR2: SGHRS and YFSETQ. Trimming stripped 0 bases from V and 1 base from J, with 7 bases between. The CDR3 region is CASSLVGSQETQYF. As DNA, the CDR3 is TGCGCCAGCAGCTTGGTGGGCAGCCAAGAGACCCAGTACTTC.

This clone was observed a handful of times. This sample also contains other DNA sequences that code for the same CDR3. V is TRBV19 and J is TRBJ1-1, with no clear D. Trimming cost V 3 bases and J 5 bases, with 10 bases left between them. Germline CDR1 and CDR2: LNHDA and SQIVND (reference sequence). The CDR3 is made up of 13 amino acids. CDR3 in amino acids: CASSISGRTEAFF. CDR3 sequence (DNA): TGTGCCAGTAGTATTTCTGGGCGGACTGAAGCTTTCTTT.

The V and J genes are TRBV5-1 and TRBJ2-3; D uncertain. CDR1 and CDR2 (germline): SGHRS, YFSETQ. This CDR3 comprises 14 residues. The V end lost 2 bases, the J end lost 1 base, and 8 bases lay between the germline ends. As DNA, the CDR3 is TGCGCCAGCAGCTTAGGCAGAGGCACAGATACGCAGTATTTT. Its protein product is CASSLGRGTDTQYF.

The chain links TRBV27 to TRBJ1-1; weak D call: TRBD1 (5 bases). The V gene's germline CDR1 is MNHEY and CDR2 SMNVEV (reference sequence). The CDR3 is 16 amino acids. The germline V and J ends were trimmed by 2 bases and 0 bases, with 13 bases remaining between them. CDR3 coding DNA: TGTGCCAGCAGTTTACAGGGAGCCAGGATGAACACTGAAGCTTTCTTT. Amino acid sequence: CASSLQGARMNTEAFF.

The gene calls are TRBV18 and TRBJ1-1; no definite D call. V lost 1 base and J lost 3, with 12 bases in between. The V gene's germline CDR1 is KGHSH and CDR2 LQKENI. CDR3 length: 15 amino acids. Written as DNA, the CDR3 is TGTGCCAGCTCACCACATCACCCCCCGGACACTGAAGCTTTCTTT. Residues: CASSPHHPPDTEAFF.

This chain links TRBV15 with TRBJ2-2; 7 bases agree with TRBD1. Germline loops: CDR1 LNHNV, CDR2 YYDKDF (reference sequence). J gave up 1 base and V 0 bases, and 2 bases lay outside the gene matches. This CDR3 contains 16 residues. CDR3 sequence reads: CATSRDRTGNTGELFF. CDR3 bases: TGTGCCACCAGCAGAGATAGGACAGGGAACACCGGGGAGCTGTTTTTT.

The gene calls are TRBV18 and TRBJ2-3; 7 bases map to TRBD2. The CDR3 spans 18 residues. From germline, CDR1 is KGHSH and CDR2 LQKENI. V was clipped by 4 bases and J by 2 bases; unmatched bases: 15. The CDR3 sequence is CASSRPWGGPKTTDTQYF. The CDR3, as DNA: TGTGCCAGCTCACGCCCTTGGGGGGGACCTAAAACCACAGATACGCAGTATTTT.

This chain's CDR3 is CATLHDQGNNEQFF. Written as DNA, the CDR3 is TGTGCCACCCTGCACGATCAGGGGAACAATGAGCAGTTCTTC. The chain uses TRBV6-6 and TRBJ2-1; TRBD1 is a possible D gene (6 bases). Looked up from germline, CDR1 is MNHNY and CDR2 is SVGAGI (reference sequence). The CDR3 extends over 14 amino acids. V shed 10 bases and J shed 5 bases, with 18 bases lying between them.

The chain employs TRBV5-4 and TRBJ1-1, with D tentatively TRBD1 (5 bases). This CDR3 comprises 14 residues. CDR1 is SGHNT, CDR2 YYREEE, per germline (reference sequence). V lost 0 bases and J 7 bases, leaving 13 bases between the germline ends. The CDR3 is CASSLVGPGGEAFF. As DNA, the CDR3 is TGTGCCAGCAGCTTGGTGGGACCTGGAGGTGAAGCTTTCTTT.

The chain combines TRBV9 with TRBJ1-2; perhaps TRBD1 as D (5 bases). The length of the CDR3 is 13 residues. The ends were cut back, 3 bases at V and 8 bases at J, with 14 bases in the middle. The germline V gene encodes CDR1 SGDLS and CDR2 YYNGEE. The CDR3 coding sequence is TGTGCCAGCAGCGGTCCCAGAGGGGACGGCTACACCTTC. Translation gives CASSGPRGDGYTF.

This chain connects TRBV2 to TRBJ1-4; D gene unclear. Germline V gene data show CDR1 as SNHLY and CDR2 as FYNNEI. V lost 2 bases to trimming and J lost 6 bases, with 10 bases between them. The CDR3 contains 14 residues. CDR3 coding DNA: TGTGCCAGCAGTGAAAGGAAGGGCGATGAAAAACTGTTTTTT. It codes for CASSERKGDEKLFF.

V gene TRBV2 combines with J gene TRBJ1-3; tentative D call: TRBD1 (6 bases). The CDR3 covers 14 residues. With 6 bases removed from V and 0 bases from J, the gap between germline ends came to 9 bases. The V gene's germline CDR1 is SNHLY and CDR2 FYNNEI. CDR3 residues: CASRATGSGNTIYF. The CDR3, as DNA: TGTGCCAGCAGAGCGACAGGCTCTGGAAACACCATATATTTT.

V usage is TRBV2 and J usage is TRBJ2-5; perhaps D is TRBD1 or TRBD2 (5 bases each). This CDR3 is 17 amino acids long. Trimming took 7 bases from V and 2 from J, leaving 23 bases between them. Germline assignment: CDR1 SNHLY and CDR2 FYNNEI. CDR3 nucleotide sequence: TGTGCCAGCATGGGACGGGGAACAATAACTCATCAAGAGACCCAGTACTTC. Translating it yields CASMGRGTITHQETQYF.

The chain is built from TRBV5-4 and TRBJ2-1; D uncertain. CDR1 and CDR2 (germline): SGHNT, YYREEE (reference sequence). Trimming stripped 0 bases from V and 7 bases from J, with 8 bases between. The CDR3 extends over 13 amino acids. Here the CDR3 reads CASSLARLNEQFF. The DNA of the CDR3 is TGTGCCAGCAGCTTGGCTAGACTTAATGAGCAGTTCTTC. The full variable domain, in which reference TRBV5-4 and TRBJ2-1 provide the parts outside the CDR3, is ETGVTQSPTHLIKTRGQQVTLRCSSQSGHNTVSWYQQALGQGPQFIFQYYREEENGRGNFPPRFSGLQFPNYSSELNVNALELDDSALYLCASSLARLNEQFFGPGTRLTVL.

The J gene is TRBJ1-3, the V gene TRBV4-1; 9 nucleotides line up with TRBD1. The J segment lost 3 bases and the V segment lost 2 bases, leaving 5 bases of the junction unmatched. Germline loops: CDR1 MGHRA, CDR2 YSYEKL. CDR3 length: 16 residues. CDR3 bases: TGCGCCAGCAGCCAAAGGACAGGGGTGGATGGAAACACCATATATTTT. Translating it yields CASSQRTGVDGNTIYF.